The entry below gives a single T cell receptor beta chain sequence along with its context. This sample is drawn from a study of T cells in tuberculosis. The CDR3 has 20 amino acids. Trimming at V came to 3 bases and at J to 1 base, leaving 14 bases not matched to a gene. Germline V gene data show CDR1 as KGHSH and CDR2 as LQKENI. Only in-frame clones appear in the TCRdb table, and some are missing; sequencing was by immunoSEQ multiplex PCR. Of roughly 44,000 clones listed, around 96% are singletons. The sequencing sample was made of PBMCs. The chain combines TRBV18 with TRBJ2-6; 8 bases match TRBD1. The receptor was isolated from a donor aged 10-35 years with latent tuberculosis or without tuberculosis infection. CDR3 residues: CASSPTPGQAASSGANVLTF. Written as DNA, the CDR3 is TGTGCCAGCTCACCGACACCGGGACAGGCCGCCTCATCTGGGGCCAACGTCCTGACTTTC.